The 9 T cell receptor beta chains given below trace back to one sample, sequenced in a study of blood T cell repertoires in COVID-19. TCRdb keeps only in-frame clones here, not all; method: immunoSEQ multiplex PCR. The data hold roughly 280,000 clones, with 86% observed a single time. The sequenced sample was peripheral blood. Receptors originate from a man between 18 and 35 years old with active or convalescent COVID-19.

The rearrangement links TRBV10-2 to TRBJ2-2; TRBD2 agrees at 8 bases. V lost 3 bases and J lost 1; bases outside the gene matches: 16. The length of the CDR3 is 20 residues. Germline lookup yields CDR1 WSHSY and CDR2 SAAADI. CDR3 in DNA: TGCGCCAGCAGTGATAAGCACCCTAAGCGGGAGCGGGAGAACACCGGGGAGCTGTTTTTT. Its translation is CASSDKHPKRERENTGELFF.

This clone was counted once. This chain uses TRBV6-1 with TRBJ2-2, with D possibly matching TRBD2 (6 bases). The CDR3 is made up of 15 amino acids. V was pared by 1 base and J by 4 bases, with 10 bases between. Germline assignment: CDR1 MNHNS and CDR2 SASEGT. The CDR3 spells CASSEGRGSTGELFF. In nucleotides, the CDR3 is TGTGCCAGCAGTGAAGGGAGGGGATCCACCGGGGAGCTGTTTTTT.

CDR3 sequence (DNA): TGTGCCAGCAGCTCGACAGGGGTTGAGCAGTACTTC. Its translation: CASSSTGVEQYF. The chain is built from TRBV7-9 and TRBJ2-7, with TRBD1 matching over 8 bases. The germline CDR1 and CDR2 sequences are SEHNR and FQNEAQ (reference sequence). The CDR3 contains 12 residues. The ends lost 4 bases at V and 7 bases at J; junction bases unmatched: 3.

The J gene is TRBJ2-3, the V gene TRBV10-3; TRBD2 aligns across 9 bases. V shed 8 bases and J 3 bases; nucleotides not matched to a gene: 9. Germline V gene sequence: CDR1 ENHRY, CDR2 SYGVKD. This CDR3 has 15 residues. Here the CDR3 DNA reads TGTGCCATCCGCGGGGGGCTAGCGGGGACAGATACGCAGTATTTT. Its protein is CAIRGGLAGTDTQYF.

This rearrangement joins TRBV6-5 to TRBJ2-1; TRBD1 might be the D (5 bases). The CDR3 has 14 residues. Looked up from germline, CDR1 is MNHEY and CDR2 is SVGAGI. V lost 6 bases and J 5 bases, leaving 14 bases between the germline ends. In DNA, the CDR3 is TGTGCCAGCAGCCGTATTGACAGCAACAATGAGCAGTTCTTC. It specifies CASSRIDSNNEQFF.

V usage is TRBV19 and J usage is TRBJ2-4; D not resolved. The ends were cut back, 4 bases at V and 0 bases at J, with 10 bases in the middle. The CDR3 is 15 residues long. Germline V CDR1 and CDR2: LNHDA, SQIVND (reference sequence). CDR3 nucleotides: TGTGCCAGTAGTAACAGATCTGTAGCCAAAAACATTCAGTACTTC. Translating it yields CASSNRSVAKNIQYF.

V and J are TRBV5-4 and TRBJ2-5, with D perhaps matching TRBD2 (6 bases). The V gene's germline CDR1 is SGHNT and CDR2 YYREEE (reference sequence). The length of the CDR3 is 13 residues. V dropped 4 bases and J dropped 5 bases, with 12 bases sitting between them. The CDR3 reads CASSGTGGETQYF. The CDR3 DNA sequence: TGTGCCAGCAGCGGGACTGGAGGGGAGACCCAGTACTTC.

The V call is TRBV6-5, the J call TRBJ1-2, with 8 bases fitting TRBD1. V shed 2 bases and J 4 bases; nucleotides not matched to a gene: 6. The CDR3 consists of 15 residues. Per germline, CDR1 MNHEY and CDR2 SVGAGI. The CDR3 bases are TGTGCCAGCAGTTACCTGGACAGGGCTGGCTATGGCTACACCTTC. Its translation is CASSYLDRAGYGYTF.

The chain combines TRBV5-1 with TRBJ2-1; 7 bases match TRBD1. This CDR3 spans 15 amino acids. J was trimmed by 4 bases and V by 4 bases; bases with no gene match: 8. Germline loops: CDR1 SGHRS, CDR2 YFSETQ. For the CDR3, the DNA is TGCGCCAGCAGCCAAGGGGGCGCGGATTACAATGAGCAGTTCTTC. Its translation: CASSQGGADYNEQFF.